This T cell receptor beta chain appears in the sequencing data of a study of shared clonotypes between healthy human individuals. The protocol was immunoSEQ multiplex PCR, while the TCRdb copy is restricted to in-frame clones and leaves out a portion. The sample lists 1.4 million to 1.5 million clones; 95% to 97% were seen once. The sample was naive CD4+ T cells sorted from blood. Subset meaning: CD45RA+ positively selected. This TCR derives from a man aged 30-40 years in good health.

The CDR3 protein is CASSYTPTSPGTDTQYF. CDR3 bases: TGCGCCAGCAGCTATACACCTACTAGCCCGGGAACAGATACGCAGTATTTT. This chain joins TRBV5-1 and TRBJ2-3, with a tentative D call TRBD2 (6 bases). The germline gives CDR1 SGHRS, CDR2 YFSETQ. Trimming stripped 3 bases from V and 3 bases from J, with 20 bases between. This CDR3 has 17 amino acids.